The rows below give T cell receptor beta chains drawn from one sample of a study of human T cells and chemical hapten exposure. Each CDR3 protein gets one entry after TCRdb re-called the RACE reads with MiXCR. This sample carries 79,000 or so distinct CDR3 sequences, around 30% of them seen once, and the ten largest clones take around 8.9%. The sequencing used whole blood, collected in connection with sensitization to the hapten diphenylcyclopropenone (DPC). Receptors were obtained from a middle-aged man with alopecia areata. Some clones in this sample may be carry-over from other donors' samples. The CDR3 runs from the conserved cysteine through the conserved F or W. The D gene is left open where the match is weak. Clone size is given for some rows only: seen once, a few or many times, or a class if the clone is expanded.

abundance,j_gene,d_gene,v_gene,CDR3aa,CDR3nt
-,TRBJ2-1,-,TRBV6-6,CASSYSRLLSGSNEQFF,TGTGCCAGCAGTTACTCACGACTCCTCTCCGGGTCCAATGAGCAGTTCTTC
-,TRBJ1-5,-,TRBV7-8,CASSLEFRDSNQPQHF,TGTGCCAGCAGCTTAGAGTTCAGGGATAGCAATCAGCCCCAGCATTTT
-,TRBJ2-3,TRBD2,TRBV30,CAWSQRERDTQYF,TGTGCCTGGAGTCAGCGGGAGCGAGACACGCAGTATTTT
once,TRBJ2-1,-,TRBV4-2,CASSQEASGRSYNEQFF,TGTGCCAGCAGCCAAGAAGCCTCCGGCAGGTCTTACAATGAGCAGTTCTTC
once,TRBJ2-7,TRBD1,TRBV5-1,CASSLEGQGRGEQYF,TGCGCCAGCAGCTTGGAGGGACAGGGCAGGGGCGAGCAGTACTTC
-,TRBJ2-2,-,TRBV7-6,CASSLAEGIGELFF,TGTGCCAGCAGCTTAGCGGAGGGAATCGGGGAGCTGTTTTTT
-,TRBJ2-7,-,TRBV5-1,CASSSAPGTYEKYF,TGCGCCAGCAGCTCGGCTCCCGGAACCTACGAGAAGTACTTC
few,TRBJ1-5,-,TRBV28,CASSLGGDRISNQPQHF,TGTGCCAGCAGTTTGGGGGGAGACAGAATTAGCAATCAGCCCCAGCATTTT
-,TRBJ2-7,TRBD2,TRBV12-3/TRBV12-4,CASRPGEGEYF,TGTGCCAGCAGGCCCGGGGAGGGCGAGTACTTC
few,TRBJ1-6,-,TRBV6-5,CASSPPGLGDSPLHF,TGTGCCAGCAGTCCCCCGGGACTGGGGGATTCACCCCTCCACTTT
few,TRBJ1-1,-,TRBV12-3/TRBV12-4,CASSSPGPMNTEAFF,TGTGCCAGCAGTTCCCCCGGCCCCATGAACACTGAAGCTTTCTTT
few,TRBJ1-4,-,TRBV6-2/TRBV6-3,CASSTRTDINEKLFF,TGTGCCAGCAGCACAAGGACAGACATTAATGAAAAACTGTTTTTT